The 4 T cell receptor beta chains below come from one sample, sequenced in a study of Graves' ophthalmopathy and Graves' hyperthyroidism. The TCR beta CDR3 regions underwent amplification from RNA transcripts. The first round was an RT-PCR with HTBI primers, and the second round was a multiplex PCR. TCRdb passed the multiplex PCR reads through MiXCR, listing each CDR3 protein once. This sample carries around 1,200,000 distinct CDR3 sequences, 35% to 45% of them seen once, and the ten largest clones take 11%. Material for sequencing was peripheral blood or thyroid tissue (not recorded which). The origin of the receptors is an adult man with Graves' hyperthyroidism.

This clonotype was counted at least ten times. This chain joins TRBV20-1 and TRBJ2-5; 9 nucleotides line up with TRBD1. Germline CDR1 reads DFQATT; CDR2 reads SNEGSKA (reference sequence). CDR3 length: 12 amino acids. J gave up 5 bases and V 5 bases, and 3 bases lay outside the gene matches. The CDR3 DNA reads as TGCAGTGCTTGGGACAGGGACGAGACCCAGTACTTC. This encodes CSAWDRDETQYF.

This clonotype was counted at least ten times. The chain is built from TRBV7-9 and TRBJ1-4; TRBD1 might be the D (6 bases). The CDR3 contains 14 residues. Germline lookup yields CDR1 SEHNR and CDR2 FQNEAQ (reference sequence). V shed 5 bases and J shed 7 bases, with 14 bases lying between them. CDR3 sequence (DNA): TGTGCCAGCAGCGAGGGGGGTCGGGGTGAAAAACTGTTTTTT. Its protein is CASSEGGRGEKLFF. The whole variable domain, remainder taken from reference TRBV7-9 and TRBJ1-4, is DTGVSQNPRHKITKRGQNVTFRCDPISEHNRLYWYRQTLGQGPEFLTYFQNEAQLEKSRLLSDRFSAERPKGSFSTLEIQRTEQGDSAMYLCASSEGGRGEKLFFGSGTQLSVL.

With regard to this clonotype: A much bigger clone sits one base away, suggesting this may be a read error. The chain has TRBV12-3 or TRBV12-4 and TRBJ2-3; TRBD2 aligns across 10 bases. The DNA matches TRBJ2-5 better at its end, which makes the J call doubtful. The CDR3 has 13 residues. The CDR3 region has the DNA TGTGCCAGCAGAACTAGCGGGATGCGGGCCCAGTACTTC. Amino acid sequence: CASRTSGMRAQYF.

The CDR3 loop reads CASSGKGRRNEQYF. In DNA, the CDR3 is TGTGCCAGCAGTGGAAAAGGGAGGAGGAACGAGCAGTACTTC. The chain links TRBV6-9 to TRBJ2-7, with D perhaps TRBD2 (6 bases). Germline assignment: CDR1 MNHGY and CDR2 SVAAGI. This CDR3 has 14 amino acids. Trimming left V 5 bases short and J 5 bases short, with 16 bases between.